This entry lists 22 T cell receptor beta chains sequenced from one sample in a study of cytomegalovirus exposure and HLA in healthy donors. Both 60 Vbeta primers and 13 Jbeta primers went into the PCR. Only in-frame clones appear in the TCRdb table, and some are missing; sequencing was by immunoSEQ multiplex PCR. The sample gives about 190,000 clones, more than 65% of which show up once; approximately 3% is in the top ten. Sequenced: PBMCs. The receptors originated from a young woman in good health and CMV-seropositive.

The V call is TRBV28, the J call TRBJ1-5, with D maybe TRBD1 (5 bases). The CDR3 is 15 residues long. Germline values: CDR1 MDHEN, CDR2 SYDVKM. V lost 2 bases to trimming and J lost 5 bases, with 13 bases between them. The CDR3 reads CASSLAAGGYQPQHF. The CDR3 region has the DNA TGTGCCAGCAGTTTAGCCGCGGGGGGATATCAGCCCCAGCATTTT. Full variable domain (missing parts from reference TRBV28 and TRBJ1-5): DVKVTQSSRYLVKRTGEKVFLECVQDMDHENMFWYRQDPGLGLRLIYFSYDVKMKEKGDIPEGYSVSREKKERFSLILESASTNQTSMYLCASSLAAGGYQPQHFGDGTRLSIL.

Of note for this clone: The junction departs from the called germline gene at one end, perhaps through a read error. V usage is TRBV7-7 and J usage is TRBJ2-5; TRBD2 matches at 8 bases. CDR3 length equals 14 residues. Germline CDR1 and CDR2: SSHAT and FNYEAQ (reference sequence). DNA of the CDR3: TGTGCCAGCAGCCTAGCGGGCCTCGAGGAGACCCAGTACTTC. It translates to CASSLAGLEETQYF. Combining the CDR3 with reference TRBV7-7 and TRBJ2-5 gives the whole variable domain GAGVSQSPRYKVTKRGQDVTLRCDPISSHATLYWYQQALGQGPEFLTYFNYEAQPDKSGLPSDRFSAERPEGSISTLTIQRTEQRDSAMYRCASSLAGLEETQYFGPGTRLLVL.

This clone was picked up a small number of times. This chain connects TRBV2 to TRBJ1-5; 11 bases agree with TRBD1. The V gene's germline CDR1 is SNHLY and CDR2 FYNNEI. Trimming at V came to 7 bases and at J to 7 bases, leaving 6 bases not matched to a gene. The CDR3 is made up of 14 amino acids. The CDR3 nucleotides are TGTGCCAGCACCGTAGGACAGGGGGCCCAGCCCCAGCATTTT. Its protein is CASTVGQGAQPQHF.

V is TRBV5-5 and J is TRBJ2-5; 7 positions match TRBD1. Germline assignment: CDR1 SGHKS and CDR2 YYEKEE (reference sequence). The CDR3 runs 15 residues. V was pared by 1 base and J by 5 bases, with 8 bases of the junction left unmatched. CDR3 in DNA: TGTGCCAGCAGCTTGAGTACAGGGGCGGTGGAGACCCAGTACTTC. It is translated as CASSLSTGAVETQYF.

The chain couples TRBV18 to TRBJ2-7, with D perhaps TRBD1 (5 bases). The germline V and J ends were trimmed by 2 bases and 5 bases, with 13 bases remaining between them. This CDR3 region has 14 residues. The V gene's germline CDR1 is KGHSH and CDR2 LQKENI. The CDR3 DNA reads as TGTGCCAGCTCACCAGACAGTCTAAGACACGAGCAGTACTTC. It is translated as CASSPDSLRHEQYF. Looking up the rest from reference TRBV18 and TRBJ2-7 gives the full variable domain: NAGVMQNPRHLVRRRGQEARLRCSPMKGHSHVYWYRQLPEEGLKFMVYLQKENIIDESGMPKERFSAEFPKEGPSILRIQQVVRGDSAAYFCASSPDSLRHEQYFGPGTRLTVT.

The rearrangement links TRBV5-1 to TRBJ2-5; 12 positions match TRBD2. The CDR3 covers 16 residues. Germline-derived CDR1 and CDR2 are SGHRS and YFSETQ. V trimming: 2 bases; J trimming: 1 base; junction bases outside the gene matches: 3. The CDR3 bases are TGCGCCAGCAGCTTACTAGCGGGAGGACTCCAAGAGACCCAGTACTTC. As protein: CASSLLAGGLQETQYF. Variable domain in full (rest from reference TRBV5-1 and TRBJ2-5): KAGVTQTPRYLIKTRGQQVTLSCSPISGHRSVSWYQQTPGQGLQFLFEYFSETQRNKGNFPGRFSGRQFSNSRSEMNVSTLELGDSALYLCASSLLAGGLQETQYFGPGTRLLVL.

This clone was detected only once. This chain connects TRBV14 to TRBJ2-2, with TRBD1 matching over 7 bases. V lost 1 base and J lost 7; bases outside the gene matches: 15. CDR1 and CDR2 from the germline V gene are SGHDN and FVKESK. The CDR3 extends over 18 amino acids. CDR3 bases: TGTGCCAGCAGCCAAGCCTACCATTTAAGGGGGCAGATCGGGGAGCTGTTTTTT. This translates into CASSQAYHLRGQIGELFF. The full variable domain, with the rest looked up from reference TRBV14 and TRBJ2-2, is EAGVTQFPSHSVIEKGQTVTLRCDPISGHDNLYWYRRVMGKEIKFLLHFVKESKQDESGMPNNRFLAERTGGTYSTLKVQPAELEDSGVYFCASSQAYHLRGQIGELFFGEGSRLTVL.

The genes are TRBV23-1 and TRBJ1-1; no definite D call. TRBV23-1 is placed among ORFs of uncertain function. V was cut by 4 bases and J by 2 bases, with 11 bases left in between. The CDR3 extends over 14 amino acids. The chain's CDR3 is CASSLPTGNTEAFF. DNA for the CDR3: TGCGCCAGCAGTCTACCGACGGGAAACACTGAAGCTTTCTTT.

V is TRBV28 and J is TRBJ2-3; TRBD2 matches at 7 bases. This CDR3 is built from 15 residues. The germline V gene has CDR1 MDHEN and CDR2 SYDVKM. The junction had 6 bases not matched to a gene; V was cut back by 2 bases and J by 4 bases. CDR3 DNA sequence: TGTGCCAGCAGTTTAGCGGGAGCTCTTGCAGATACGCAGTATTTT. This sequence encodes CASSLAGALADTQYF. The whole variable domain, remainder taken from reference TRBV28 and TRBJ2-3, is DVKVTQSSRYLVKRTGEKVFLECVQDMDHENMFWYRQDPGLGLRLIYFSYDVKMKEKGDIPEGYSVSREKKERFSLILESASTNQTSMYLCASSLAGALADTQYFGPGTRLTVL.

As to this clone: One junction end disagrees with the germline gene, perhaps due to a read error. This sequence joins TRBV10-2 and TRBJ1-1, with D unclear. The germline CDR1 and CDR2 sequences are WSHSY and SAAADI. The CDR3 extends over 14 amino acids. The chain's CDR3 is CASSPPVAGTEAFF. The CDR3 region has the DNA TGCGCCAGCAGTCCCCCGGTAGCGGGCACTGAAGCTTTTTTT.

In nucleotides, the CDR3 is TGTGCCAGCAGCCTGGGACTAGCGGGAGGTGACGAGCAGTACTTC. This gives the protein CASSLGLAGGDEQYF. This chain uses TRBV2 with TRBJ2-7; 15 nucleotides line up with TRBD2. This CDR3 has 15 residues. Germline V CDR1 and CDR2: SNHLY, FYNNEI. The ends lost 6 bases at V and 5 bases at J; junction bases unmatched: 5.

A word on this clone: Additional DNA sequences in this sample encode the identical CDR3. The chain recombines TRBV7-6 with TRBJ2-7; 7 bases match TRBD1. J was trimmed by 0 bases and V by 5 bases; bases with no gene match: 7. CDR1 is SGHVS, CDR2 FNYEAQ, per germline. The CDR3 is 15 residues long. For the CDR3, the DNA is TGTGCCAGCAGCGTCTCAGGACAGGTCTCCTACGAGCAGTACTTC. Translation: CASSVSGQVSYEQYF.

This clone appeared a few times. The chain is built from TRBV7-2 and TRBJ1-3; D is undetermined. The CDR3 totals 12 residues. Germline loops: CDR1 SGHTA, CDR2 FQGNSA. Trimming cost V 5 bases and J 3 bases, with 5 bases left between them. The CDR3 nucleotides are TGTGCCAGCAGCCTTTATGGAAACACCATATATTTT. It yields the protein CASSLYGNTIYF.

The genes are TRBV6-5 and TRBJ2-2, with D hard to call. The CDR3 loop spans 13 amino acids. Between the trimmed V and J ends, which lost 6 bases and 0 bases, there was a span of 5 bases. Germline V gene lookup returns CDR1 MNHEY and CDR2 SVGAGI. CDR3 protein: CASRLSNTGELFF. The CDR3, as DNA: TGTGCCAGCAGACTCTCGAACACCGGGGAGCTGTTTTTT.

This sequence joins TRBV5-1 and TRBJ1-2; a possible D gene is TRBD1 (6 bases). Germline CDR1 and CDR2: SGHRS and YFSETQ. Trimming removed 4 bases at V and 0 bases at J, with 10 bases between. The CDR3 covers 14 residues. CDR3 coding DNA: TGCGCCAGCAGCCCGGGACAAACTAACTATGGCTACACCTTC. Residues: CASSPGQTNYGYTF.

The chain has TRBV5-1 and TRBJ2-5; maybe TRBD1 (6 bases). The J call may be in error: the DNA end matches TRBJ2-7 better. The CDR3 spans 20 residues. The V gene's germline CDR1 is SGHRS and CDR2 YFSETQ. The CDR3 nucleotides are TGCGCCAGCAGCGCCTTGACAGGCCGTAACCCTTTCTCTAACTCCTACGAGCAGTACTTC. Protein product: CASSALTGRNPFSNSYEQYF.

The chain couples TRBV6-5 to TRBJ1-1, with D possibly TRBD1 on 5 matching bases. Trimming cost V 9 bases and J 7 bases, with 18 bases left between them. This CDR3 region has 13 residues. Germline CDR1 is MNHEY and CDR2 is SVGAGI. The CDR3: CASKVVGGVEAFF. In nucleotides, the CDR3 is TGTGCCAGTAAGGTGGTGGGAGGGGTTGAAGCTTTCTTT.

The rearrangement uses TRBV7-2 and TRBJ2-1; TRBD1 matches at 8 bases. Trimming cost V 8 bases and J 3 bases; bases outside gene matches: 6. This CDR3 region has 14 residues. Looked up from germline, CDR1 is SGHTA and CDR2 is FQGNSA. The CDR3 nucleotides are TGTGCCAGCGAGGACAGGGCCGGCTACAATGAGCAGTTCTTC. Residues: CASEDRAGYNEQFF.

With respect to this clone: Its ends do not fully match the called genes, so a read error is possible. The rearrangement links TRBV19 to TRBJ2-2, with 11 bases lining up with TRBD1. The CDR3 consists of 16 residues. Germline-derived CDR1 and CDR2 are LNHDA and SQIVND (reference sequence). Here the CDR3 DNA reads TGTGCCAATAGTTCTCCCGGGACAGGGGGAACCGGGGAGCTGTTTTTT. Translating gives CANSSPGTGGTGELFF.

The chain combines TRBV12-2 with TRBJ1-5; TRBD1 was called by the table and not checked on the DNA. TRBV12-2 is a known pseudogene. This CDR3 comprises 19 residues. This chain's CDR3 is CASRSTRDTGESSNQPQHF. The CDR3 DNA reads TGTGCAAGTCGCTCAACCCGTGACACAGGGGAGAGTAGCAATCAGCCCCAGCATTTT.

The count of this clone is one. The chain carries TRBV9 and TRBJ2-7, with 11 bases fitting TRBD2. This CDR3 contains 15 residues. Trimming at V came to 4 bases and at J to 5 bases, leaving 8 bases not matched to a gene. From germline, CDR1 is SGDLS and CDR2 YYNGEE. CDR3 DNA: TGTGCCAGCAGCAGAACTAGCGGGAGTATAAACGAGCAGTACTTC. Translation: CASSRTSGSINEQYF.

The chain uses TRBV19 and TRBJ1-5, with D perhaps matching TRBD1 (5 bases). Looked up from germline, CDR1 is LNHDA and CDR2 is SQIVND (reference sequence). V was clipped by 1 base and J by 7 bases, with 11 bases between them. The CDR3 has 14 residues. The CDR3 reads CASSIGQGGQPQHF. As DNA, the CDR3 is TGTGCCAGTAGTATAGGGCAGGGTGGCCAGCCCCAGCATTTT.